A selection of T cell receptor beta chains follows, all from one sample in a study of T cell responses to AZD1222 COVID-19 vaccine. The protocol was immunoSEQ multiplex PCR, while the TCRdb copy is restricted to in-frame clones and leaves out a portion. Among approximately 150,000 clones, 88% were seen once, and the ten largest hold 4% to 5.5%. Sequenced here: peripheral blood, sampled 28 days after the second AZD1222 dose. All receptors derive from an adult who received the AZD1222 COVID-19 vaccine. Each CDR3 is given with its conserved first and last residue.

CDR3 protein,V gene
CASSYGDSTEAFF,TRBV6-2/TRBV6-3
CASSQDFIQGQHRSYEQYF,TRBV4-1
CASSPPDRFEAFF,TRBV14
CASSTNWQGRNEQFF,TRBV7-8
CASSAIYSDRWENVGYTF,TRBV6-1
CASSITAGGRHSPLHF,TRBV19
CASRDIGNTGELFF,TRBV5-1
CASSPPGSEAFF,TRBV27
CASSQEWTDTDTQYF,TRBV5-1
CSTGGVNQPQHF,TRBV29-1
CASSLSGSGARNSPLHF,TRBV9
CASSPTGYGYTF,TRBV27
CATSRVVAENTEAFF,TRBV15
CASSDKTVYGYTF,TRBV2
CASSRPGQGLYEQYF,TRBV6-5
CASSIRQKTGELFF,TRBV7-3
CASSLVVTGGIGYPYEQYF,TRBV5-1
CASSISTGTPEAFF,TRBV19
CASSPDLNQPQHF,TRBV19
CASTASGVVYEQYF,TRBV7-2
CSVPGTATREAFF,TRBV29-1
CAWIGVNPEAFF,TRBV30
CASSQPTRGEQFF,TRBV3-1/TRBV3-2
CATSGGVGVNEQYF,TRBV24-1
CASSIGQNNQPQHF,TRBV19
CASSVQNRARTEAFF,TRBV19
CAWREDSPGANEQFF,TRBV30
CASSLTRNTEAFF,TRBV18
CAIREPRGTNTGELFF,TRBV10-3
CASSSGPYGYTF,TRBV6-5
CASSPPGGLSSYNEQFF,TRBV14
CASSEMGQGYEQYF,TRBV2
CASSPSALSPLHF,TRBV12-3/TRBV12-4
CASSETGVMGGSPLHF,TRBV5-1
CASRTQGGLNTEAFF,TRBV5-4
CASSAPFLLARTDTQYF,TRBV7-9
CSSFSGQSEAFF,TRBV29-1
CASLDSNSGNTIYF,TRBV6-5
CASSGWGTGELFF,TRBV7-2
CASSPQGLATGEQFF,TRBV3-1/TRBV3-2
CASSLAPGGRDGYTF,TRBV7-9
CASSYSLRPYNEQFF,TRBV6-5
CASSEARPHAGGPGNEQFF,TRBV6-1
CASSPRGNEKLFF,TRBV5-5
CASTDPQRDSQPQHF,TRBV6-6
CASSYGASRSYGYTF,TRBV6-5
CASSLVPRADTQYF,TRBV7-2
CASSPETTSSEKLFF,TRBV18
CASSPYRGGDTQYF,TRBV7-9
CSVELAYNEQFF,TRBV29-1
CASSPGGGSGELFF,TRBV7-2
CASSQGQQNYGYTF,TRBV4-3
CASSAAGGVTDTQYF,TRBV25-1
CASSETSYNEQFF,TRBV6-4